This T cell receptor (beta chain) was retrieved from a study of shared clonotypes between healthy human individuals (dated by TCRdb to 2018 to 2021). In the study overall: The cohort included three men and two women between 18 and 49 years of age. Libraries were prepared and TCR repertoires were sequenced by different laboratories using diverse techniques, in order to increase sequencing depth and limit assay-specific biases. To estimate repertoire size and how much clonotypes are shared between individuals, the study performed deep sequencing of blood TCR repertoires from a few healthy adults. Each donor's leukapheresis produced roughly between about 0.9 and 9.5 billion PBMCs.

TCR CDR3 regions were amplified from genomic DNA by multiplex PCR using the deep immunoSEQ assay. For each cell subset, the extracted genomic DNA was distributed evenly across all wells of several immunoSEQ 96-well plates, and each plate served as one replicate. For unsorted PBMC, each replicate PCR was loaded with 250 to 300 ng genomic DNA, equivalent to about 30,000 T cell genomes. Unsorted PBMC genomic DNA was sequenced across ten immunoSEQ deep assay plates. Purified libraries were quantified with a Qubit 3.0 fluorometer, sized on a Bioanalyzer 2100, and re-quantified with the KAPA Library Quantification kit. Every immunoSEQ 96-well plate was sequenced on a separate single-read 150-cycle Illumina NextSeq 550 flow cell. In the authors' own workflow: Because only junctional sequences without quality scores were contained in the immunoSEQ output, filtering matching that applied to full-length reads could not be performed. Sequences were annotated with PyIR, a Python wrapper for IgBLAST v1.9, using IMGT germline references to assign V/J genes and CDR3. Reads were filtered out if the reads had weak V/J assignments (E-value above 1e-6), no CDR3, stop codons, out-of-frame junctions, or ambiguous translated residues. V3J clonotypes were defined as sequences sharing an identical inferred V gene, J gene, and CDR3 amino acid sequence. To compute the percentage overlap between repertoires, the number of shared unique clonotypes was divided by the size of the smaller repertoire. Three approaches were used to assess repertoire richness: RTK rarefaction, the Chao1 estimator, and Recon v2.1 estimates of unobserved clonotypes. TCRdb holds this immuneACCESS table with in-frame rearrangements only. Some clones are missing; in checked studies, unresolved V genes explain under half, and the rest has no known cause. For V, J and clone size, that table is used; D and trimming come from the DNA. The sample profile shows about half a million clones; about four fifths of them were found once. The ten largest clonotypes hold roughly 13% of the sample.

Note on this clone: Its antigen specificity is not known. Nothing much larger sits one base from this clone, and base qualities are not available.

What the work shows at the level of the full study, not this receptor alone: Because the study included only a small number of donors, the genetic and exposure-history diversity represented was limited. Only blood was sampled, and tissue TCR repertoires likely differ from those in blood. Based on pairwise subsampling, the degree of clonotype sharing among donors was expected to be affected by sequencing depth.

The donors were healthy, HIV-negative adults with no recently reported acute infections or vaccinations. Every donor was a Caucasian adult residing in Nashville, Tennessee, USA. For unsorted samples, 75 million to 100 million PBMCs were counted and genomic DNA was extracted with the QIAamp DNA Blood Mini kit. Blood was collected by leukapheresis, and PBMCs were isolated by Ficoll-Histopaque density gradient centrifugation and then cryopreserved in liquid nitrogen vapor phase. The TCR sequence derives from a woman aged 40 to 49 in good health. Some clones in this sample may be carry-over from other donors' samples. The material sequenced was PBMCs.

The sequenced DNA: TGTGCTAGTGGCCGTTCTAGCGGGAGCACAGATACGCAGTATTTT. It is translated as CASGRSSGSTDTQYF. The chain was built from TRBV12-5 and TRBJ2-3, with 8 junctional bases fitting TRBD2. The CDR3 runs 15 residues from the cysteine to the phenylalanine. The CDR3 DNA has 45 bases and is translated from base 1. CDR1 and CDR2 are drawn from the germline V gene: LGHNT, FRNRAP. Germline trimming amounts to 6 bases on V and 0 bases on J, with 5 as the count of junction bases outside the gene matches.